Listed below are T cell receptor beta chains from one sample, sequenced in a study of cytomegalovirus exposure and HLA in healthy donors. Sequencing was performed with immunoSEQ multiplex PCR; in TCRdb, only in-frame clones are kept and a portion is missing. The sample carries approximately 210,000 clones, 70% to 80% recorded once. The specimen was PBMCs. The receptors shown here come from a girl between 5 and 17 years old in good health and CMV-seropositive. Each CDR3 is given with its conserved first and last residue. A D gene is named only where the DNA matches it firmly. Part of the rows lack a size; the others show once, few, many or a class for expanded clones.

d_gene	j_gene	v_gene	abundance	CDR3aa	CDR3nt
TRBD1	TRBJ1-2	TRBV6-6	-	CASSPDRVGMSYGYTF	TGTGCCAGCAGCCCGGACAGGGTGGGGATGTCCTATGGCTACACCTTC
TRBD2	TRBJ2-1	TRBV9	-	CASSVSQTSGSYNEQFF	TGTGCCAGCAGCGTTTCCCAGACTAGCGGGTCCTACAATGAGCAGTTCTTC
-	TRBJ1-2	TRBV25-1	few	CASSVANYGYTF	TGTGCCAGCAGTGTAGCTAACTATGGCTACACCTTC
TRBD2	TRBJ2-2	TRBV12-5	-	CASGARVGTSVGELFF	TGTGCTAGTGGTGCACGAGTTGGGACTAGCGTCGGGGAGCTGTTTTTT
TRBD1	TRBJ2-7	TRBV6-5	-	CASSPPGTGVYEQYF	TGTGCCAGCAGTCCTCCCGGGACAGGGGTGTACGAGCAGTACTTC
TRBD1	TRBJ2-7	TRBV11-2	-	CASSKGAPSSYEQYF	TGTGCCAGCTCGAAGGGGGCTCCAAGCTCCTACGAGCAGTACTTC
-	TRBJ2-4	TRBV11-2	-	CASSSGNIQYF	TGTGCCAGCAGCTCAGGGAACATTCAGTACTTC
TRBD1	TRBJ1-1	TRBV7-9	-	CASSPGQGFTEAFF	TGTGCCAGCAGCCCGGGACAGGGATTCACTGAAGCTTTCTTT
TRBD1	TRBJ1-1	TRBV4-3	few	CASRPGDRDGTEAFF	TGCGCCAGCCGCCCTGGGGACAGGGACGGAACTGAAGCTTTCTTT
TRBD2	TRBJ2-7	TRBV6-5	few	CASSYSSGGFYEQYF	TGTGCCAGCAGTTACTCTAGCGGGGGGTTTTACGAGCAGTACTTC
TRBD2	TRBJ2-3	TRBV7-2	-	CASSLLRGGGTDTQYF	TGTGCCAGCAGCCTTCTTCGGGGAGGGGGCACAGATACGCAGTATTTT
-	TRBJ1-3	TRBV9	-	CASSPSGIGNTIYF	TGTGCCAGCAGCCCCTCAGGGATTGGAAACACCATATATTTT
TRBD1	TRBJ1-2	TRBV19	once	CASKGTEFNYGYTF	TGTGCCAGTAAGGGGACAGAGTTTAACTATGGCTACACCTTC
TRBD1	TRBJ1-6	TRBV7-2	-	CASSLWTGGNSPLHF	TGTGCCAGCAGCCTTTGGACAGGGGGAAATTCACCCCTCCACTTT
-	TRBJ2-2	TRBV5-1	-	CASSFGGTGELFF	TGCGCCAGCAGCTTTGGGGGGACCGGGGAGCTGTTTTTT
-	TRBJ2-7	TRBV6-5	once	CASSYSTAGWGLEQYF	TGTGCCAGCAGTTACTCGACTGCGGGGTGGGGACTCGAGCAGTACTTC
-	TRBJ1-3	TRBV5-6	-	CASSARVLDTIYF	TGTGCCAGCAGCGCCAGAGTTCTAGACACCATATATTTT
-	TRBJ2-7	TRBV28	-	CASSSILEQYF	TGTGCCAGCAGTTCTATTCTCGAGCAGTACTTC
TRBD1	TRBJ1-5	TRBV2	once	CASSGQGQPQHF	TGTGCCAGCAGTGGACAGGGGCAGCCCCAGCATTTT
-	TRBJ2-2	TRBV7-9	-	CASSLPTSANTGELFF	TGTGCCAGCAGCTTGCCCACTAGTGCGAACACCGGGGAGCTGTTTTTT
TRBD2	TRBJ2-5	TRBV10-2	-	CASSEASGVGETQYF	TGCGCCAGCAGTGAGGCTAGCGGGGTAGGGGAGACCCAGTACTTC
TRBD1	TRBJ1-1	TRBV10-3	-	CATQDRGHTEAFF	TGTGCCACTCAGGACAGGGGGCACACTGAAGCTTTCTTT
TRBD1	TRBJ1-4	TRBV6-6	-	CASRDRGGTNEKLFF	TGTGCCAGCCGAGACAGGGGGGGAACTAATGAAAAACTGTTTTTT
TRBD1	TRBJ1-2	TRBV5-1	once	CASSLEGQDYGYTF	TGCGCCAGCAGCTTGGAAGGACAGGATTATGGCTACACCTTC
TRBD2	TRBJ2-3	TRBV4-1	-	CASSGPTSGAADTQYF	TGCGCCAGCAGCGGCCCGACTAGCGGGGCCGCAGATACGCAGTATTTT
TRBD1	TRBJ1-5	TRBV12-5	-	CASGLGDSYSNQPQHF	TGTGCTAGTGGTTTGGGGGACAGCTATAGCAATCAGCCCCAGCATTTT
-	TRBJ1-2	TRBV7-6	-	CASPSAGSGGYTF	TGTGCCAGCCCCTCGGCAGGGTCGGGTGGCTACACCTTC
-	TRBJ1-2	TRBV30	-	CAWSHQGSGYTF	TGTGCCTGGAGTCACCAGGGATCTGGCTACACCTTC
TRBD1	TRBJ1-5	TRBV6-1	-	CASSEPSGTGRFIGNQPQHF	TGTGCCAGCAGTGAACCCTCCGGGACAGGGCGGTTTATAGGTAATCAGCCCCAGCATTTT
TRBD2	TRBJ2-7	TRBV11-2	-	CASSSTRGSYEQYF	TGTGCCAGCAGCTCCACGCGGGGGAGCTACGAGCAGTACTTC
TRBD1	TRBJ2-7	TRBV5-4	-	CASSLGQGALEQYF	TGTGCCAGCAGCTTGGGACAGGGGGCTCTCGAGCAGTACTTC
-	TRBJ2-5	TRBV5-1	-	CASSFNLGGSETQYF	TGCGCCAGCAGCTTTAATCTGGGCGGGTCCGAGACCCAGTACTTC
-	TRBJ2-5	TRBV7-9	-	CASSLGGTLFQETQYF	TGTGCCAGCAGCTTAGGGGGGACACTGTTTCAAGAGACCCAGTACTTC
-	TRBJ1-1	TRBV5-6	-	CASSLDRELYTEAFF	TGTGCCAGCAGCTTGGACAGAGAGTTGTACACTGAAGCTTTCTTT
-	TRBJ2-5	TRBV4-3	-	CASSPQGVGETQYF	TGCGCCAGCAGCCCCCAAGGGGTCGGTGAGACCCAGTACTTC
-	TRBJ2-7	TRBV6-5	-	CASTSDTSYEQYF	TGTGCCAGCACTTCGGACACCTCCTACGAGCAGTACTTC
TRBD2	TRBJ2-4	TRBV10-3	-	CAISPGTSGGGQGFNIQYF	TGTGCCATCAGTCCGGGGACTAGCGGGGGGGGCCAGGGGTTTAACATTCAGTACTTC
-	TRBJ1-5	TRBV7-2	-	CASSLGGPGNQPQHF	TGTGCCAGCAGCTTAGGGGGGCCAGGCAATCAGCCCCAGCATTTT
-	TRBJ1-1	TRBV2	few	CASSVEGTEAFF	TGTGCCAGCAGTGTGGAGGGGACTGAAGCTTTCTTT
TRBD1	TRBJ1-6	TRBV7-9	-	CASSSRDRASPLHF	TGTGCCAGCAGCTCCCGGGACAGGGCTTCACCCCTCCACTTT
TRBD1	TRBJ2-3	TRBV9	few	CASSVGGGITDTQYF	TGTGCCAGCAGCGTAGGAGGGGGCATCACAGATACGCAGTATTTT